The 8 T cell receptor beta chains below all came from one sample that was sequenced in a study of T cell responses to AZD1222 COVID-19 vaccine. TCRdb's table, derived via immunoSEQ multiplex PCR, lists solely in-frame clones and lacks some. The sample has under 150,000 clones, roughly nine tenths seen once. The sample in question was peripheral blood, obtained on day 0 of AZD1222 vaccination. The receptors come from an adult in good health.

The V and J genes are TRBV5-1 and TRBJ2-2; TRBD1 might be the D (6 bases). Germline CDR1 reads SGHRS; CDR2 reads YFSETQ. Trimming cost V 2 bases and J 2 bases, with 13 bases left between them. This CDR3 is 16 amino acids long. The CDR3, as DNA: TGCGCCAGCAGCTTACTTCCGGGACACAACACCGGGGAGCTGTTTTTT. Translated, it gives CASSLLPGHNTGELFF.

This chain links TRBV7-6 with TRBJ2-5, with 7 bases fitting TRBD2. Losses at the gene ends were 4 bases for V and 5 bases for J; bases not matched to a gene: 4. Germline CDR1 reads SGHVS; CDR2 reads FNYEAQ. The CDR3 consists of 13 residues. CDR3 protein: CASSSWGGETQYF. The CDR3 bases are TGTGCCAGCAGCTCCTGGGGGGGTGAGACCCAGTACTTC.

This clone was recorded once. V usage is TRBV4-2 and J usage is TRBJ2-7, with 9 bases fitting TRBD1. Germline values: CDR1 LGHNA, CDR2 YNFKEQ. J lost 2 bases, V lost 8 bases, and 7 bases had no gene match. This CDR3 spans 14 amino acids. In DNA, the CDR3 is TGTGCCAGCGGTTGGACAGGGGATACCTACGAGCAGTACTTC. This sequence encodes CASGWTGDTYEQYF.

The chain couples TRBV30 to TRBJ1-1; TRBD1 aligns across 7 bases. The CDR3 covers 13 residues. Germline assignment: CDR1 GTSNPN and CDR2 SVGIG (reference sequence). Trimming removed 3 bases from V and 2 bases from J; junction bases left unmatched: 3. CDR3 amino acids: CAWRTGSNTEAFF. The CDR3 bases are TGTGCCTGGAGGACAGGGTCTAACACTGAAGCTTTCTTT.

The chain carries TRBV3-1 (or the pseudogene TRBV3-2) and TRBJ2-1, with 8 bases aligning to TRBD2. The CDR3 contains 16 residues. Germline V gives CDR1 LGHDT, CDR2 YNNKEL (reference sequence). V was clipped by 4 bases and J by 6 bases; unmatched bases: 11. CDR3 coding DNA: TGTGCCAGCAGCCCTTTAGCGGGAAAAGCCCTCAATGAGCAGTTCTTC. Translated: CASSPLAGKALNEQFF.

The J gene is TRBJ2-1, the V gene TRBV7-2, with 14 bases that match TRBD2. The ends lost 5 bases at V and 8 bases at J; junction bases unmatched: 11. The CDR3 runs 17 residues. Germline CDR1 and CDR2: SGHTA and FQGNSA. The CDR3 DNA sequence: TGTGCCAGCAGCCCAAGACTAGCGGGAGGGCCTGGAGATGAGCAGTTCTTC. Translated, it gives CASSPRLAGGPGDEQFF.

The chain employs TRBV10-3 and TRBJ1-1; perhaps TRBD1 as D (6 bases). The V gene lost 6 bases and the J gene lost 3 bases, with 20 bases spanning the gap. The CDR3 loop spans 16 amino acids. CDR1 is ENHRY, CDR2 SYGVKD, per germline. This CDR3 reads CAIRHREREGDTEAFF. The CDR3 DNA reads TGTGCCATCAGACACAGGGAGAGGGAGGGGGACACTGAAGCTTTCTTT.

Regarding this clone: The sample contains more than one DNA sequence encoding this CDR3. In DNA, the CDR3 is TGCGCCAGCAGCTTGGAACAGGGGAACTCACCCCTCCACTTT. It is translated as CASSLEQGNSPLHF. The chain is built from TRBV5-1 and TRBJ1-6, with 7 positions matching TRBD1. With 0 bases clipped from V and 10 bases from J, the junction kept 4 bases outside the gene matches. CDR3 size: 14 residues. The germline CDR1 and CDR2 sequences are SGHRS and YFSETQ.